The entry below describes one T cell receptor (beta chain). Its cognate antigen is unknown. One end of the junction fails to match germline, which may point to a read error. This entry belongs to a study of identical twins. The length of the CDR3 is 15 residues. Germline loops: CDR1 SEHNR, CDR2 FQNEAQ (reference sequence). One entry per CDR3 protein results from TCRdb running MiXCR on the 5' RACE reads. Seen here are 1,800,000 or so distinct CDR3 sequences, roughly a third observed once, and the top ten hold about 0.25%. Whole-study findings and limits: Fewer insertions marked abundant cord blood beta clonotypes; young adult naive trended weakly, memory not at all. A partial confounding effect on zero-insertion analyses could come from invariant MAIT and iNKT cells. Modelling underestimated the level of out-of-frame TCR alpha sharing observed in monozygotic twins. Cross-sectional statistics underpinned the conclusions; the same donors were not followed.

This chain links TRBV7-9 with TRBJ2-3; D remains unclear. The sequenced sample consisted of cord blood. The receptor comes from a newborn girl in good health. As DNA, the CDR3 is TGTGCCAGCAGCTTAGCCCTAAGAGGATCGGATATGCAGTATTTT. Residues: CASSLALRGSDMQYF.